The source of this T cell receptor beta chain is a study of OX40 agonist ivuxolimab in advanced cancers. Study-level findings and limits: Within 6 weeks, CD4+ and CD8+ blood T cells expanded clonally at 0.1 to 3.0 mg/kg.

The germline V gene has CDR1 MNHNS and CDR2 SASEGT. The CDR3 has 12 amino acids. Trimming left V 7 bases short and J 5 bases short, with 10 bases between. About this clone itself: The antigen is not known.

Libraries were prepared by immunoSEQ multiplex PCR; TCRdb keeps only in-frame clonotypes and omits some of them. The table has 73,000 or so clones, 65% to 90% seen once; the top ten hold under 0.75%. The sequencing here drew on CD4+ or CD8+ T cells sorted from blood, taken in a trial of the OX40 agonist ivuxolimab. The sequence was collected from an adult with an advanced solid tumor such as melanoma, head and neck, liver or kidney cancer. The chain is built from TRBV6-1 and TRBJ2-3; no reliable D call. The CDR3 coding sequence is TGTGCCAGCACGCCGCGTAGAGATACGCAGTATTTT. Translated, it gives CASTPRRDTQYF.